This TCR beta chain was retrieved from a study of blood T cell repertoires in COVID-19. Overall study: T cells, B-cell-depleted T cells, or PBMCs supplied cDNA or gDNA.

The CDR3 sequence is 16 residues long. Germline assignment: CDR1 SNHLY and CDR2 FYNNEI. J was trimmed by 7 bases and V by 6 bases; bases with no gene match: 9. Profiling relied on immunoSEQ multiplex PCR, and the TCRdb table lists in-frame clones only, not all of them. The table has some 100,000 clones, approximately 90% seen once. The clonotype comes from a woman older than 75 with active COVID-19. Sequencing used peripheral blood. J is TRBJ2-1 and V is TRBV2; TRBD2 aligns across 13 bases. In nucleotides, the CDR3 is TGTGCCAGCAGGGACTTGGGACTAGCGGGACCTAATGAGCAGTTCTTC. Translation: CASRDLGLAGPNEQFF.